The 3 T cell receptor beta chains in this list originate from one sample, sequenced in a study of blood T cell repertoires in COVID-19. Measured with immunoSEQ multiplex PCR; TCRdb has only the in-frame clones, and not every one. The sample has about 270,000 clones; approximately 88% are singletons. The source material was peripheral blood. The source of these receptors is a human donor with COVID-19, enrolled during active disease. The donor label of this sample is uncertain.

V is TRBV7-3 and J is TRBJ1-1, with a possible D match to TRBD1 (6 bases). The CDR3 totals 14 residues. V lost 3 bases, J lost 11 bases, and 19 bases lay in between. Germline V gene lookup returns CDR1 SGHTA and CDR2 FQGTGA. The CDR3, as DNA: TGTGCCAGCAGCTTCTCCCGGGACACAAAAACGGCTTTCTTT. Its translation: CASSFSRDTKTAFF.

V usage is TRBV10-3 and J usage is TRBJ1-1; 8 nucleotides agree with TRBD1. J gave up 10 bases and V 5 bases, and 6 bases lay outside the gene matches. The CDR3 spans 12 residues. Germline CDR1 ENHRY, CDR2 SYGVKD. The CDR3 DNA sequence: TGTGCCATCAGTCCAGGGGGCGTACGAGCTTTCTTT. This sequence encodes CAISPGGVRAFF.

V is TRBV21-1 and J is TRBJ2-7; the table's D call, TRBD2, has no DNA check behind it. TRBV21-1 is given as a pseudogene. CDR3 length equals 15 residues. The DNA for the CDR3 is TGTGCCAGCAGCAAAGCCACGGGAGCTGCTTACGAGCAGTACTTC. Translated, it gives CASSKATGAAYEQYF.